Shown below are 8 T cell receptor beta chains from a single sample sequenced in a study of T cell responses to AZD1222 COVID-19 vaccine. Repertoires were generated with immunoSEQ multiplex PCR, while TCRdb's copy carries only in-frame clones and drops some. This table has roughly 150,000 clones, 89% appearing once. The sample consisted of peripheral blood, taken on day 0 of AZD1222 vaccination. Receptors were obtained from an adult in good health.

This clone came up a few times. The chain employs TRBV4-1 and TRBJ2-7; 7 bases fit TRBD1. The germline CDR1 and CDR2 sequences are MGHRA and YSYEKL. Trimming removed 1 base from V and 1 base from J; junction bases left unmatched: 10. This CDR3 is 17 amino acids long. As DNA, the CDR3 is TGCGCCAGCAGCCAAGGACCTAGACCACAGGGGTCCTACGAGCAGTACTTC. This gives the protein CASSQGPRPQGSYEQYF.

The chain links TRBV4-2 to TRBJ2-7; D is perhaps TRBD1 (5 bases). This CDR3 contains 16 residues. The germline V gene has CDR1 LGHNA and CDR2 YNFKEQ. V was cut by 1 base and J by 0 bases, with 13 bases left in between. The CDR3 bases are TGTGCCAGCAGCCAAGTTACGACAGATGGCTCCTACGAGCAGTACTTC. Protein sequence: CASSQVTTDGSYEQYF.

The chain links TRBV10-3 to TRBJ2-7; D gene uncertain. The germline V gene encodes CDR1 ENHRY and CDR2 SYGVKD. The ends were cut back, 5 bases at V and 7 bases at J, with 15 bases in the middle. This CDR3 spans 13 amino acids. CDR3 region: CAISRNKNGEQYF. CDR3 bases: TGTGCCATCAGTCGGAATAAGAACGGGGAGCAGTACTTC.

V and J are TRBV19 and TRBJ2-3; the match to TRBD2 covers 9 bases. The CDR3 is 16 amino acids. V lost 3 bases, J lost 5 bases, and 9 bases stayed unmatched. CDR1 is LNHDA, CDR2 SQIVND, per germline (reference sequence). The DNA for the CDR3 is TGTGCCAGTAGTATTGGGGCTAGCGGGATTGGAGATACGCAGTATTTT. It encodes CASSIGASGIGDTQYF.

J is TRBJ2-1 and V is TRBV7-3; 8 bases are shared with TRBD2. CDR3 size: 14 residues. The junction had 1 base not matched to a gene; V was cut back by 0 bases and J by 6 bases. The germline CDR1 and CDR2 sequences are SGHTA and FQGTGA. CDR3 amino acids: CASSLTSGINEQFF. The CDR3 DNA is TGTGCCAGCAGCTTAACTAGCGGGATCAATGAGCAGTTCTTC.

The CDR3, as DNA: TGTGCCAGCAGCTTAAGGAGGGGGGGCCGCCAAGCGCAGTACTTC. Amino acid sequence: CASSLRRGGRQAQYF. This chain connects TRBV5-8 to TRBJ2-7, with TRBD2 as a possible D gene (7 bases). This CDR3 is 15 amino acids long. The V gene's germline CDR1 is SGHTS and CDR2 YDEGEE. V was pared by 2 bases and J by 9 bases, with 21 bases between.

V and J are TRBV7-3 and TRBJ1-2; the match to TRBD1 covers 10 bases. With V trimmed by 5 bases and J by 3 bases, 3 bases remained unmatched. CDR1 is SGHTA and CDR2 is FQGTGA in the germline V gene. The CDR3 sequence is 14 residues long. The CDR3 spells CASSPGTGDYGYTF. The CDR3 bases are TGTGCCAGCAGCCCCGGGACAGGGGACTATGGCTACACCTTC.

The V gene is TRBV6-1, the J gene TRBJ1-3; 7 bases line up with TRBD1. This CDR3 spans 14 amino acids. CDR1 MNHNS and CDR2 SASEGT come from the germline V gene. Trimming cost V 3 bases and J 7 bases; bases outside gene matches: 6. CDR3 amino acids: CASSETGRVNTIYF. In DNA, the CDR3 is TGTGCCAGCAGTGAGACAGGGAGAGTGAACACCATATATTTT.